Following are 7 T cell receptor beta chains from one sample sequenced in a study of regulatory T cells in long-lasting Graves disease. Regarding time point: newly diagnosed GD, antithyroid drugs for less than 3 months. With RNA extracted from PBMCs as input, the TCR library was made. Arm-PCR of CDR3 regions with iRepertoire HTBI primers generated TCR beta libraries. Using its own MiXCR run on the multiplex PCR reads, TCRdb lists one record per CDR3 protein. Of approximately 360,000 distinct CDR3 sequences in the sample, 12% were seen once. The same sample was also studied in work on T cells in Graves' hyperthyroidism and ophthalmopathy.

The sequencing here drew on peripheral blood mononuclear cells (PBMCs), taken at new diagnosis, from a patient treated with antithyroid drugs. The origin of the receptors is a woman aged 18-30 years with Graves disease.

The gene calls are TRBV20-1 and TRBJ2-7; 7 positions agree with TRBD1. Germline V lookup: CDR1 DFQATT, CDR2 SNEGSKA (reference sequence). The CDR3 sequence is 14 residues long. The V segment lost 6 bases and the J segment 2 bases; nucleotides outside the gene matches: 10. CDR3 DNA sequence: TGCAGTGCGACCCCGGACAGGTTGACCTACGAGCAGTACTTC. Encoded protein: CSATPDRLTYEQYF.

As for this clonotype: A much larger clone sits a single nucleotide away, making a read error possible. V and J are TRBV3-1 and TRBJ1-1; 8 nucleotides line up with TRBD1. The junction had 10 bases not matched to a gene; V was cut back by 10 bases and J by 3 bases. Germline lookup yields CDR1 LGHDT and CDR2 YNNKEL (reference sequence). CDR3 length: 14 residues. The CDR3 nucleotides are TGTGCCACCGGACAGGGCCTTACGGACACTGAAGCTTTCTTT. Residues: CATGQGLTDTEAFF.

This clonotype occurred a few times. A much larger clone differs by one base, so this may be a read error. J is TRBJ2-3 and V is TRBV7-6, with 9 bases matching TRBD2. Germline V lookup: CDR1 SGHVS, CDR2 FNYEAQ. The CDR3 totals 19 residues. After removal of 5 bases from V and 5 bases from J, the junction contained 20 bases not matched to a gene. The CDR3 reads CASSPSGLAGIGKGDTQYF. The CDR3 region has the DNA TGTGCCAGCAGCCCCTCAGGGCTAGCGGGAATCGGAAAGGGAGATACGCAGTATTTT. The whole variable domain, remainder taken from reference TRBV7-6 and TRBJ2-3, is GAGVSQSPRYKVTKRGQDVALRCDPISGHVSLYWYRQALGQGPEFLTYFNYEAQQDKSGLPNDRFSAERPEGSISTLTIQRTEQRDSAMYRCASSPSGLAGIGKGDTQYFGPGTRLTVL.

This clonotype was counted ten times or more. The rearrangement links TRBV9 to TRBJ2-3, with 11 positions matching TRBD2. V trimming: 6 bases; J trimming: 6 bases; junction bases outside the gene matches: 9. Looked up from germline, CDR1 is SGDLS and CDR2 is YYNGEE. The CDR3 totals 15 residues. The CDR3 region has the DNA TGTGCCAGCACTCGTAGACCTAGCGGGGGGGATACGCAGTATTTT. This codes for CASTRRPSGGDTQYF.

This clonotype was recorded at least ten times. The CDR3 region has the DNA TGTGCCAGTAGTACGACAGGGGCAACTAATGAAAAACTGTTTTTT. This translates into CASSTTGATNEKLFF. The rearrangement joins TRBV19 to TRBJ1-4, with 8 bases lining up with TRBD1. CDR1 is LNHDA and CDR2 is SQIVND in the germline V gene (reference sequence). With 4 bases clipped from V and 0 bases from J, the junction kept 1 base outside the gene matches. The CDR3 length is 15 residues.

This clonotype was counted at least ten times. The genes are TRBV24-1 and TRBJ2-3; TRBD1 matches at 10 bases. After removal of 1 base from V and 1 base from J, the junction contained 7 bases not matched to a gene. CDR3 length: 18 amino acids. Per germline, CDR1 KGHDR and CDR2 SFDVKD. The CDR3 spells CATSDLKWDRGGTDTQYF. The CDR3 DNA follows: TGTGCCACCAGTGATTTAAAGTGGGACAGGGGTGGCACAGATACGCAGTATTTT.

At least ten counts were recorded for this clonotype. V and J are TRBV7-2 and TRBJ2-1; 8 positions match TRBD1. Germline V gives CDR1 SGHTA, CDR2 FQGNSA. The CDR3 contains 14 residues. The ends lost 4 bases at V and 5 bases at J; junction bases unmatched: 4. CDR3 loop: CASSSDRVNNEQFF. CDR3 DNA: TGTGCCAGCAGCTCGGACAGGGTAAACAATGAGCAGTTCTTC.